This TCR beta chain was obtained from a study of cytomegalovirus exposure and HLA in healthy donors. Germline values: CDR1 MNHEY, CDR2 SMNVEV (reference sequence). The CDR3 spans 17 residues. The ends lost 2 bases at V and 4 bases at J; junction bases unmatched: 7. Notes on the study in general: Earlier analysis looked at TCR beta V segments, and most were productive about 87% or about 30% of the time.

The PCR was carried out with 60 Vbeta primers and 13 Jbeta primers. The assay was immunoSEQ multiplex PCR, and TCRdb's table has in-frame clones only and misses some. There are hundreds of thousands of clones in the sample; approximately 70% occur only once, and less than 3% lies in the top ten. Of note for this clone: Its antigen is as yet unknown.

The source of this sequence is a man in his forties in good health and CMV-seropositive. The sequenced material came from PBMCs. V gene TRBV27 combines with J gene TRBJ1-4, with 10 bases fitting TRBD1. The CDR3 nucleotides are TGTGCCAGCAGTTTAAAAGGACAGGGGGTATATAATGAAAAACTGTTTTTT. Encoded protein: CASSLKGQGVYNEKLFF.